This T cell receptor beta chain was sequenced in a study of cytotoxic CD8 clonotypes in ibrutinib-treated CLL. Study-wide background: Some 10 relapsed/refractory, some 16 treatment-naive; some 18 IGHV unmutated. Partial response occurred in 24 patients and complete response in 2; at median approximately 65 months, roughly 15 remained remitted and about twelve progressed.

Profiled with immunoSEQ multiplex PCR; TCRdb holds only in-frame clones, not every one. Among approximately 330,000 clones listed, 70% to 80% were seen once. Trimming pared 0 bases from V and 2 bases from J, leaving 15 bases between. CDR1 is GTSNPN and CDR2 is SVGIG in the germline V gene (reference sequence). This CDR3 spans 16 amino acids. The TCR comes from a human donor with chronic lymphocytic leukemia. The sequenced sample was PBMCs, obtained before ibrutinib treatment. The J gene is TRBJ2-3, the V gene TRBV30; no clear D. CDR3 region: CAWSVRLGSSTDTQYF. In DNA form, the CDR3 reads TGTGCCTGGAGTGTACGACTGGGCAGTTCCACAGATACGCAGTATTTT.